This passage covers 23 T cell receptor beta chains from one sample sequenced in a study of OX40 agonist ivuxolimab in advanced cancers. The assay was immunoSEQ multiplex PCR, and TCRdb's table has in-frame clones only and misses some. Of about 38,000 clones detected, around 83% appear once; the ten largest clones hold under 10%. Sequenced here: CD4+ or CD8+ T cells sorted from blood, sampled in a trial of the OX40 agonist ivuxolimab. All receptors derive from an adult with an advanced solid tumor such as melanoma, head and neck, liver or kidney cancer.

The chain joins TRBV7-9 to TRBJ2-7; 10 nucleotides match TRBD2. Per the germline V gene, CDR1 is SEHNR and CDR2 is FQNEAQ (reference sequence). V lost 5 bases, J lost 2 bases, and 3 bases stayed unmatched. The CDR3 is 14 amino acids. The CDR3 coding sequence is TGTGCCAGCAGCCCTCTAGCGGGAGCCTACGAGCAGTACTTC. It translates to CASSPLAGAYEQYF.

The V and J genes are TRBV5-1 and TRBJ2-1, with TRBD1 identical over 8 bases. The CDR3 extends over 15 amino acids. V lost 5 bases, J lost 3 bases, and 7 bases stayed unmatched. Per germline, CDR1 SGHRS and CDR2 YFSETQ. CDR3: CASSSSGQDYNEQFF. DNA for the CDR3: TGCGCCAGCAGTTCATCGGGACAGGACTACAATGAGCAGTTCTTC.

The chain employs TRBV2 and TRBJ2-5; unclear D gene. The CDR3 runs 14 residues. Looked up from germline, CDR1 is SNHLY and CDR2 is FYNNEI. Trimming shortened V by 1 base and J by 2 bases, and 8 bases separated the two germline ends. The CDR3 loop is CASSEGWLQETQYF. The CDR3 bases are TGTGCCAGCAGTGAAGGGTGGCTTCAAGAGACCCAGTACTTC.

The gene calls are TRBV6-1 and TRBJ1-6; 7 bases agree with TRBD1. Looked up from germline, CDR1 is MNHNS and CDR2 is SASEGT. The CDR3 has 18 residues. The junction had 8 bases not matched to a gene; V was cut back by 3 bases and J by 0 bases. The CDR3, as DNA: TGTGCCAGCAGTGATGACAGGGCGGGCTACTCCTATAATTCACCCCTCCACTTT. This codes for CASSDDRAGYSYNSPLHF.

The CDR3 coding sequence is TGTGCCAGCAGCCCACACTCCGGGACAGGGGGCGCGAGGGAGACCCAGTACTTC. Amino acids: CASSPHSGTGGARETQYF. The genes are TRBV9 and TRBJ2-5; the match to TRBD1 covers 12 bases. J gave up 5 bases and V 4 bases, and 15 bases lay outside the gene matches. The CDR3 runs 18 residues. Per germline, CDR1 SGDLS and CDR2 YYNGEE. Combining the CDR3 with reference TRBV9 and TRBJ2-5 gives the whole variable domain DSGVTQTPKHLITATGQRVTLRCSPRSGDLSVYWYQQSLDQGLQFLIQYYNGEERAKGNILERFSAQQFPDLHSELNLSSLELGDSALYFCASSPHSGTGGARETQYFGPGTRLLVL.

V usage is TRBV18 and J usage is TRBJ2-5; the D gene is possibly TRBD1 (5 bases). The CDR3 is 14 amino acids. The germline V gene has CDR1 KGHSH and CDR2 LQKENI. V lost 2 bases and J lost 2, with 9 bases in between. The CDR3 nucleotides are TGTGCCAGCTCACCATCGCAGGGTCAAGAGACCCAGTACTTC. Its translation is CASSPSQGQETQYF.

This chain joins TRBV7-9 and TRBJ1-1; D not certain. V gave up 0 bases and J gave up 1 base, with 3 bases separating them. The length of the CDR3 is 13 residues. CDR1 is SEHNR and CDR2 is FQNEAQ in the germline V gene (reference sequence). Here the CDR3 reads CASSLAANTEAFF. The DNA of the CDR3 is TGTGCCAGCAGCTTAGCCGCGAACACTGAAGCTTTCTTT.

This clone appeared once. The V and J genes are TRBV20-1 and TRBJ2-1; D unresolved. V gave up 6 bases and J gave up 4 bases, with 7 bases separating them. Germline values: CDR1 DFQATT, CDR2 SNEGSKA (reference sequence). CDR3 length equals 11 residues. CDR3 sequence: CSALVYNEQFF. CDR3 nucleotides: TGCAGTGCCTTAGTTTACAATGAGCAGTTCTTC.

The chain has TRBV6-4 and TRBJ1-2; possibly TRBD1 for D (6 bases). There are 14 residues in the CDR3. With 7 bases removed from V and 0 bases from J, the gap between germline ends came to 12 bases. Germline lookup yields CDR1 MRHNA and CDR2 SNTAGT. The CDR3 spells CASMPGETNYGYTF. DNA for the CDR3: TGTGCCAGCATGCCAGGGGAGACTAACTATGGCTACACCTTC.

The chain combines TRBV5-4 with TRBJ2-2; D call uncertain. Deletions cut 1 base from V and 1 base from J, with 11 bases between. The CDR3 is made up of 16 amino acids. The germline CDR1 and CDR2 sequences are SGHNT and YYREEE (reference sequence). The CDR3 DNA reads TGTGCCAGCAGCTTGTTAGACATTCGGAACACCGGGGAGCTGTTTTTT. This translates into CASSLLDIRNTGELFF.

The chain recombines TRBV9 with TRBJ2-2; 7 bases agree with TRBD2. Trimming took 3 bases from V and 4 from J; bases not matched to a gene: 6. Germline V gene lookup returns CDR1 SGDLS and CDR2 YYNGEE. This CDR3 has 15 residues. CDR3 region: CASSGTRLATGELFF. The CDR3 nucleotides are TGTGCCAGCAGCGGGACGAGACTAGCCACCGGGGAGCTGTTTTTT.

This clone was seen only a few times. The chain couples TRBV9 to TRBJ2-2; D gene unclear. The germline V gene has CDR1 SGDLS and CDR2 YYNGEE. V lost 2 bases and J lost 6, with 11 bases in between. The CDR3 length is 14 residues. This CDR3 is CASSVLMDPGELFF. Written as DNA, the CDR3 is TGTGCCAGCAGCGTTTTGATGGATCCCGGGGAGCTGTTTTTT.

The chain employs TRBV30 and TRBJ1-2; D not resolved. This CDR3 region has 13 residues. Trimming removed 7 bases from V and 7 bases from J, with 19 bases in between. In germline, CDR1 is GTSNPN, CDR2 SVGIG (reference sequence). The chain's CDR3 is CASFRSLTSGYTF. The CDR3 region has the DNA TGTGCCTCTTTTCGAAGTCTTACGAGTGGCTACACCTTC.

This chain connects TRBV7-3 to TRBJ2-5, with 9 bases aligning to TRBD1. Trimming took 5 bases from V and 5 from J; bases not matched to a gene: 9. The CDR3 extends over 15 amino acids. Per the germline V gene, CDR1 is SGHTA and CDR2 is FQGTGA. The DNA of the CDR3 is TGTGCCAGCAGCCGGGGACAGGGAGGCCCCGAGACCCAGTACTTC. It encodes CASSRGQGGPETQYF. Full variable domain (missing parts from reference TRBV7-3 and TRBJ2-5): GAGVSQTPSNKVTEKGKYVELRCDPISGHTALYWYRQSLGQGPEFLIYFQGTGAADDSGLPNDRFFAVRPEGSVSTLKIQRTERGDSAVYLCASSRGQGGPETQYFGPGTRLLVL.

The rearrangement uses TRBV19 and TRBJ1-4, with 8 positions matching TRBD1. Germline CDR1 and CDR2: LNHDA and SQIVND (reference sequence). CDR3 length: 14 amino acids. With 6 bases clipped from V and 8 bases from J, the junction kept 8 bases outside the gene matches. The CDR3 DNA reads TGTGCCAGTAGGCCCCAGGGGGCTGGGGAAAAACTGTTTTTT. Its protein product is CASRPQGAGEKLFF.

The chain recombines TRBV15 with TRBJ2-1; the match to TRBD1 covers 10 bases. Unmatched junction bases numbered 11, after V lost 9 bases and J lost 6 bases. Looked up from germline, CDR1 is LNHNV and CDR2 is YYDKDF (reference sequence). This CDR3 comprises 15 residues. CDR3 sequence reads: CATRGRDRGVNEQFF. The CDR3 DNA reads as TGTGCCACTAGGGGCCGGGACAGGGGTGTCAATGAGCAGTTCTTC.

The chain employs TRBV6-5 and TRBJ1-1; D is possibly TRBD1 (5 bases). Trimming removed 2 bases at V and 4 bases at J, with 8 bases between. The CDR3 consists of 13 residues. Per the germline V gene, CDR1 is MNHEY and CDR2 is SVGAGI. The chain's CDR3 is CASSYEGLTEAFF. The CDR3 nucleotides are TGTGCCAGCAGTTACGAGGGACTCACTGAAGCTTTCTTT.

By share, this clone ranks as medium-sized. The same CDR3 also results from other DNA sequences found in this sample. The chain uses TRBV11-2 and TRBJ1-5, with D possibly being TRBD1 (6 bases). Trimming pared 3 bases from V and 4 bases from J, leaving 10 bases between. CDR3 length equals 14 residues. Germline V gene sequence: CDR1 SGHAT, CDR2 FQNNGV. CDR3 protein: CASSFADSNQPQHF. The CDR3 bases are TGTGCCAGCAGCTTCGCGGACAGTAATCAGCCCCAGCATTTT.

The V and J genes are TRBV29-1 and TRBJ2-1; D might be TRBD1 or TRBD2, each matching 8 bases. The germline V gene has CDR1 SQVTM and CDR2 ANQGSEA. Trimming removed 7 bases at V and 9 bases at J, with 16 bases between. The CDR3 length is 12 residues. The CDR3 protein is CSGTGTSFEQFF. Here the CDR3 DNA reads TGCAGCGGGACAGGGACTAGTTTTGAGCAGTTCTTC.

This rearrangement joins TRBV30 to TRBJ2-5; the match to TRBD2 covers 13 bases. In germline, CDR1 is GTSNPN, CDR2 SVGIG (reference sequence). The trim removed 2 bases at V and 0 bases at J, leaving 6 bases unmatched. This CDR3 is built from 17 residues. The CDR3 sequence is CAWSSGLAGAHQETQYF. CDR3 bases: TGTGCCTGGAGTTCCGGACTAGCGGGGGCCCACCAAGAGACCCAGTACTTC.

This clone has just a few counts. This chain connects TRBV18 to TRBJ1-4; D is unclear. The germline gives CDR1 KGHSH, CDR2 LQKENI. V was shortened by 2 bases and J by 3 bases, with 10 bases between the two germline ends. This CDR3 has 15 residues. The CDR3 reads CASSPSMSANEKLFF. DNA for the CDR3: TGTGCCAGCTCACCATCGATGTCGGCTAATGAAAAACTGTTTTTT. Variable domain in full (rest from reference TRBV18 and TRBJ1-4): NAGVMQNPRHLVRRRGQEARLRCSPMKGHSHVYWYRQLPEEGLKFMVYLQKENIIDESGMPKERFSAEFPKEGPSILRIQQVVRGDSAAYFCASSPSMSANEKLFFGSGTQLSVL.

The J gene is TRBJ2-2, the V gene TRBV18, with D unresolved. The CDR3 is 12 residues long. The V end lost 0 bases, the J end lost 6 bases, and 2 bases lay between the germline ends. CDR1 and CDR2 from the germline V gene are KGHSH and LQKENI. CDR3 loop: CASSPPAGELFF. CDR3 DNA: TGTGCCAGCTCACCACCGGCCGGGGAGCTGTTTTTT.

This clone has a handful of counts. The chain employs TRBV12-5 and TRBJ1-5; no clear D gene. Germline loops: CDR1 LGHNT, CDR2 FRNRAP. Trimming removed 1 base at V and 1 base at J, with 11 bases between. The CDR3 is 16 amino acids. Here the CDR3 DNA reads TGTGCTAGTGGTTTGGGCGACGGAGGGAGCAATCAGCCCCAGCATTTT. The encoded protein is CASGLGDGGSNQPQHF.